A selection of T cell receptor beta chains follows, all from one sample in a study of STAT5B mutations in CD4+ large granular lymphocyte leukemia. Repertoires were generated with immunoSEQ multiplex PCR, while TCRdb's copy carries only in-frame clones and drops some. The repertoire holds about 9,500 clones, approximately 83% seen once, with about 70% in the top ten. Sequences were obtained from PBMCs. The receptors were sampled from a man aged 55 to 69 with CD4+ T-cell large granular lymphocyte leukemia. Both conserved end residues are part of each CDR3. A D gene is named only where the DNA matches it firmly. Some rows mark clone size as missing; the rest say once, few, many or name a class of expanded clone.

abundance	v_gene	d_gene	j_gene	CDR3nt	CDR3aa
NA	TRBV15	NA	TRBJ2-3	TGTGCCACCAGTAACGGCGGGGCCGCAGATACGCAGTATTTT	CATSNGGAADTQYF
NA	TRBV15	TRBD2	TRBJ2-1	TGTGCCACCAGCAGAGATGGGCAGGGAGGGTTCGACAATGAGCAGTTCTTC	CATSRDGQGGFDNEQFF
NA	TRBV28	NA	TRBJ1-5	TGTGCCAGCAGTTTAACAGGGCCGAATCAGCCCCAGCATTTT	CASSLTGPNQPQHF
NA	TRBV6-5	NA	TRBJ2-7	TGTGCCAGCAGTTACTCGACCGGGAGAACGCCCGAGCAGTACTTC	CASSYSTGRTPEQYF
NA	TRBV7-9	NA	TRBJ2-1	TGTGCCAGCAGCCCAGGGGACAATGAGCAGTTCTTC	CASSPGDNEQFF
NA	TRBV11-3	TRBD1	TRBJ2-7	TGTGCCAGCAGCTTGGGGACAGGGCACTACGAGCAGTACTTC	CASSLGTGHYEQYF
NA	TRBV28	NA	TRBJ1-2	TGTGCCAGCAGTTTATCTCACCGGGAAGCTAACTATGGCTACACCTTC	CASSLSHREANYGYTF
once	TRBV29-1	TRBD2	TRBJ2-3	TGCAGCGCCAAGGGGACTAGCGGGAGGGCCCCAGATACGCAGTATTTT	CSAKGTSGRAPDTQYF
NA	TRBV2	TRBD1	TRBJ2-3	TGTGCCAGCAGTTCGGACAGGGCCCCCACAGATACGCAGTATTTT	CASSSDRAPTDTQYF
NA	TRBV30	NA	TRBJ2-7	TGTGCCTGGAGTGCCGCCTACGAGCAGTACTTC	CAWSAAYEQYF
NA	TRBV12-5	NA	TRBJ2-1	TGTGCTAGTGGTTTGGTATCCGGCGGGTCCTTAGAGCAGTTCTTC	CASGLVSGGSLEQFF
few	TRBV2	NA	TRBJ2-5	TGTGCCAGCAGTGACTCTGCGGGGTCCCAAGAGACCCAGTACTTC	CASSDSAGSQETQYF
NA	TRBV19	NA	TRBJ1-1	TGTGCCAGTAGTTTCTCCAGGGCAAAGAGCGCTGAAGCTTTCTTT	CASSFSRAKSAEAFF
NA	TRBV28	TRBD1	TRBJ2-7	TGTGCCAGCAGTTCGCCCGTCCTAAGGGGAGGGGGGACAGGGGCCTACGAGCAGTACTTC	CASSSPVLRGGGTGAYEQYF
NA	TRBV6-1	TRBD2	TRBJ2-1	TGTGCCAGCAGTGAAGCACTAGCGGAGTGGAATGAGCAGTTCTTC	CASSEALAEWNEQFF
NA	TRBV20-1	NA	TRBJ2-2	TGCAGTGCTTTCAGCACCGGGGAGCTGTTTTTT	CSAFSTGELFF
NA	TRBV27	NA	TRBJ1-2	TGTGCCAGCAGTCCACAAGGAGAGGGGGATGGCTACACCTTC	CASSPQGEGDGYTF
NA	TRBV7-9	TRBD2	TRBJ2-7	TGTGCCAGCACCGTAGCGGGCGAGCAGTACTTC	CASTVAGEQYF
NA	TRBV5-1	NA	TRBJ2-5	TGCGCCAGCAGCTTCCAAGAGACCCAGTACTTC	CASSFQETQYF
NA	TRBV5-8	TRBD1	TRBJ2-4	TGTGCCAGCAGCCCGGACAGGGGGCGATCCAAAAACATTCAGTACTTC	CASSPDRGRSKNIQYF
NA	TRBV4-3	TRBD2	TRBJ2-1	TGCGCCAGCAGCCAAGCCACCGGGACTAGCGGGATTTATGAGCAGTTCTTC	CASSQATGTSGIYEQFF
NA	TRBV5-1	NA	TRBJ2-2	TGCGCCAGCAGCAGGTTGGGGGAGAACACCGGGGAGCTGTTTTTT	CASSRLGENTGELFF
once	TRBV5-6	NA	TRBJ2-4	TGTGCCAGCAGCTTCTACCAGGACTTAGCCAAAAACATTCAGTACTTC	CASSFYQDLAKNIQYF
NA	TRBV7-3	TRBD2	TRBJ2-7	TGTGCCAGCAGCTTAGTTGCGGGAGTTAGTGAGCAGTACTTC	CASSLVAGVSEQYF
once	TRBV15	NA	TRBJ2-1	TGTGCCACCAGCAGAGTTGGGACCAGCTACAATGAGCAGTTCTTC	CATSRVGTSYNEQFF
NA	TRBV9	NA	TRBJ2-3	TGTGCCAGCAGTTCGAGGCAGGGGGATACGCAGTATTTT	CASSSRQGDTQYF
NA	TRBV5-4	NA	TRBJ2-7	TGTGCCAGCAGCTTGACGATCAGAACATCTGCCTGGGGCTACGAGCAGTACTTC	CASSLTIRTSAWGYEQYF
NA	TRBV7-6	NA	TRBJ1-4	TGTGCCAGCAGTCCGGGAACTAATGAAAAACTGTTTTTT	CASSPGTNEKLFF
NA	TRBV19	TRBD1	TRBJ2-5	TGTGCCAGTAGTCCGTGGACAGGGGACGAAGAGACCCAGTACTTC	CASSPWTGDEETQYF
NA	TRBV7-2	NA	TRBJ2-7	TGTGCCAGCAGCCCAGGAGGCTACGAGCAGTACTTC	CASSPGGYEQYF
once	TRBV7-3	NA	TRBJ2-1	TGTGCCAGCAGCTCTGATTGGGGTGAGCAGTTCTTC	CASSSDWGEQFF
once	TRBV28	NA	TRBJ2-3	TGTGCCAGCAGCCTAGCGGCAGGGGGCACAGATACGCAGTATTTT	CASSLAAGGTDTQYF
NA	TRBV7-9	NA	TRBJ1-2	TGTGCCAGCAGCTTAGTCCGTTATGGCTACACCTTC	CASSLVRYGYTF
few	TRBV28	NA	TRBJ2-5	TGTGCCAGCAGTTTATCCTTAGAGGGACCGGGAGAGACCCAGTACTTC	CASSLSLEGPGETQYF
NA	TRBV18	TRBD2	TRBJ2-3	TGTGCCAGCTCATATACTAGCGGCACAGATACGCAGTATTTT	CASSYTSGTDTQYF
NA	TRBV4-3	TRBD2	TRBJ2-7	TGCGCCAGCAGCCCTAGCGGGAGGACCTATACGGGGCAGTACTTC	CASSPSGRTYTGQYF
once	TRBV10-2	TRBD1	TRBJ1-5	TGCGCCAGCAGTGAGGCAGGGGGTAGGAAACAGCCCCAGCATTTT	CASSEAGGRKQPQHF
NA	TRBV11-2	TRBD2	TRBJ2-7	TGTGCCAGCAGCTTAAGGGCCATAGCGGGAGTCCACTACGAGCAGTACTTC	CASSLRAIAGVHYEQYF
NA	TRBV6-1	NA	TRBJ2-2	TGTGCCAGCAGTGAAAGTTGGGGGGCCGGGGAGCTGTTTTTT	CASSESWGAGELFF
NA	TRBV10-3	NA	TRBJ2-3	TGTGCCATCTCCGGGACTCATAGCACAGATACGCAGTATTTT	CAISGTHSTDTQYF
NA	TRBV7-2	NA	TRBJ1-2	TGTGCCAGCAGCTTAAGTCCCGTTCGCTACACCTTC	CASSLSPVRYTF
NA	TRBV5-1	TRBD1	TRBJ2-5	TGCGCCAGCAGCTTAACCGGGACAGGCTACCAAGAGACCCAGTACTTC	CASSLTGTGYQETQYF
NA	TRBV2	TRBD1	TRBJ1-1	TGTGCCACGTCCGGGACAGGGGGCACTGAAGCTTTCTTT	CATSGTGGTEAFF
once	TRBV4-3	NA	TRBJ1-1	TGCGCCAGCAGCCAAGACAGAAGAGGGATCGAAGCTTTCTTT	CASSQDRRGIEAFF